This is a list of T cell receptor beta chains from one sample in a study of radiotherapy plus CTLA-4 blockade in lung cancer. Some clones are missing from TCRdb's copy, which holds only in-frame ones; the method was immunoSEQ multiplex PCR. There are approximately 90,000 clones in the sample; 83% occur only once, and roughly 0.85% lies in the top ten. The sequencing used peripheral blood, collected from a patient treated with radiotherapy plus ipilimumab. These receptors were taken from a human donor with non-small cell lung cancer who had stable disease on radiotherapy plus ipilimumab. Each CDR3 is given with its conserved first and last residue. The D gene is left open where the match is weak.

v_gene: TRBV2
d_gene: TRBD1
CDR3aa: CASSEGGTAKNIQYF

v_gene: TRBV6-5
d_gene: TRBD1
CDR3aa: CASSSRDSTYEQYF

v_gene: TRBV6-6
d_gene: -
CDR3aa: CASSYAGPKYGYTF

v_gene: TRBV11-2
d_gene: -
CDR3aa: CASSLPRGGVEQFF

v_gene: TRBV7-9
d_gene: TRBD2
CDR3aa: CASSSGGFYNEQFF

v_gene: TRBV11-3
d_gene: -
CDR3aa: CASSLERASSYNSPLHF

v_gene: TRBV9
d_gene: -
CDR3aa: CASSVAWSSGNTIYF

v_gene: TRBV6-6
d_gene: -
CDR3aa: CASSYSSHRQETQYF

v_gene: TRBV5-5
d_gene: TRBD1
CDR3aa: CASSSEGTGTSYGYTF

v_gene: TRBV15
d_gene: -
CDR3aa: CATSRETGELFF

v_gene: TRBV28
d_gene: -
CDR3aa: CASSFGGINQPQHF

v_gene: TRBV27
d_gene: -
CDR3aa: CASSFGAGANVLTF

v_gene: TRBV27
d_gene: TRBD2
CDR3aa: CASTRAASGPSTDTQYF

v_gene: TRBV7-9
d_gene: -
CDR3aa: CASSLVSGEIYGYTF

v_gene: TRBV7-7
d_gene: TRBD2
CDR3aa: CASSAGLAGGPGADTQYF

v_gene: TRBV27
d_gene: -
CDR3aa: CASSYPNPFF

v_gene: TRBV12-5
d_gene: TRBD2
CDR3aa: CASGPSPTSGGPYEQYF

v_gene: TRBV4-1
d_gene: -
CDR3aa: CASSQGGGYTF

v_gene: TRBV9
d_gene: -
CDR3aa: CASSVSGTDTQYF

v_gene: TRBV7-3
d_gene: -
CDR3aa: CASSLAPGSTSYEQYF

v_gene: TRBV28
d_gene: -
CDR3aa: CAIGGFPNTGELFF

v_gene: TRBV28
d_gene: TRBD2
CDR3aa: CASSPSGRFSYEQYF

v_gene: TRBV6-5
d_gene: -
CDR3aa: CASSLDNVLGYTF

v_gene: TRBV28
d_gene: -
CDR3aa: CASSLKAGGHNEQFF

v_gene: TRBV27
d_gene: -
CDR3aa: CASSGGLAANTGELFF

v_gene: TRBV9
d_gene: -
CDR3aa: CASSVGPANYGYTF

v_gene: TRBV7-8
d_gene: -
CDR3aa: CASSLGDIPYEQYF

v_gene: TRBV4-1
d_gene: TRBD1
CDR3aa: CASSYRRDRVSYNEQFF

v_gene: TRBV28
d_gene: -
CDR3aa: CASSGAGSHTEAFF

v_gene: TRBV11-3
d_gene: -
CDR3aa: CASSLGQGNTGELFF

v_gene: TRBV6-4
d_gene: -
CDR3aa: CASSVEVNTEAFF

v_gene: TRBV29-1
d_gene: -
CDR3aa: CSVGVGARSYNEQFF

v_gene: TRBV20-1
d_gene: -
CDR3aa: CSARAGELFF

v_gene: TRBV5-5
d_gene: TRBD1
CDR3aa: CASSRGDSPSGNTIYF

v_gene: TRBV18
d_gene: -
CDR3aa: CASSREGHTEAFF

v_gene: TRBV19
d_gene: -
CDR3aa: CASSWLAWEDYGYTF

v_gene: TRBV30
d_gene: -
CDR3aa: CAWTASLAKNIQYF

v_gene: TRBV21-1
d_gene: -
CDR3aa: CASSKPPCGSGRATNYEQYF

v_gene: TRBV6-5
d_gene: -
CDR3aa: CASSYPQGAGGYTF

v_gene: TRBV19
d_gene: TRBD1
CDR3aa: CASARTGSNSPLHF

v_gene: TRBV6-1
d_gene: -
CDR3aa: CASSEGGFLLRWYF

v_gene: TRBV6-6
d_gene: TRBD2
CDR3aa: CASSTGRAHTGELFF

v_gene: TRBV25-1
d_gene: -
CDR3aa: CASRRDYQETQYF

v_gene: TRBV19
d_gene: -
CDR3aa: CAGGRGRVNQPQHF

v_gene: TRBV19
d_gene: TRBD2
CDR3aa: CASSNPPLAGIFDEQFF

v_gene: TRBV27
d_gene: -
CDR3aa: CASSLSGWETQYF

v_gene: TRBV28
d_gene: -
CDR3aa: CASSLGAEDNQPQHF

v_gene: TRBV18
d_gene: TRBD1
CDR3aa: CASSPPSGQVGEQYF

v_gene: TRBV27
d_gene: -
CDR3aa: CASRGEGYYGYTF

v_gene: TRBV7-9
d_gene: -
CDR3aa: CASSRGPSSYEQYF

v_gene: TRBV5-1
d_gene: -
CDR3aa: CASSLGYGTAFYEQYF

v_gene: TRBV28
d_gene: TRBD1
CDR3aa: CASSTRTGGHNSPLHF

v_gene: TRBV19
d_gene: TRBD1
CDR3aa: CASSIVYRGANQPQHF

v_gene: TRBV11-2
d_gene: -
CDR3aa: CASSSFLRENTGELFF

v_gene: TRBV14
d_gene: TRBD2
CDR3aa: CASSQGSGRYEQYF